This TCR beta chain was captured by sequencing in a study of blood T cell repertoires in COVID-19. TCRdb's copy holds only in-frame clones and misses some; the assay was immunoSEQ multiplex PCR. The sample lists about 80,000 clones, over 70% seen once, with 9.5% to 15% in the top ten. This CDR3 spans 14 amino acids. CDR1 and CDR2 from the germline V gene are MGHRA and YSYEKL. Trimming removed 8 bases from V and 7 bases from J; junction bases left unmatched: 7. V is TRBV4-1 and J is TRBJ1-4; 10 positions agree with TRBD1. The receptor comes from an elderly man with acute or convalescent COVID-19. Sequencing was done on a sample of peripheral blood. CDR3 in DNA: TGCGCCAGCGATCCGGGACAGGGGCGTGAAAAACTGTTTTTT. Translating gives CASDPGQGREKLFF.